The present T cell receptor (beta chain) was sequenced within a study of T-cell reconstitution after alpha-beta-depleted transplantation in children. The germline V gene has CDR1 SGHTA and CDR2 FQGNSA. The CDR3 is made up of 14 amino acids. V lost 2 bases, J lost 4 bases, and 3 bases stayed unmatched. Unique molecular identifiers were incorporated into the prepared TCRbeta library. TCRdb called the PCR reads again in MiXCR, with one record for every CDR3 protein. The sample lists 600,000 to 700,000 distinct CDR3 sequences; 15% to 20% were seen once. This clonotype came up a few times. Material: PBMCs from the stem cell graft donor, obtained from the stem cell graft. The chain links TRBV7-2 to TRBJ2-5; 8 bases agree with TRBD2. This clonotype was sampled from a human donor who donated a stem cell graft to a child with acute myeloid leukemia. The CDR3 nucleotides are TGTGCCAGCAGCTTACGGGGGGGCAGAGAGACCCAGTACTTC. It codes for CASSLRGGRETQYF.